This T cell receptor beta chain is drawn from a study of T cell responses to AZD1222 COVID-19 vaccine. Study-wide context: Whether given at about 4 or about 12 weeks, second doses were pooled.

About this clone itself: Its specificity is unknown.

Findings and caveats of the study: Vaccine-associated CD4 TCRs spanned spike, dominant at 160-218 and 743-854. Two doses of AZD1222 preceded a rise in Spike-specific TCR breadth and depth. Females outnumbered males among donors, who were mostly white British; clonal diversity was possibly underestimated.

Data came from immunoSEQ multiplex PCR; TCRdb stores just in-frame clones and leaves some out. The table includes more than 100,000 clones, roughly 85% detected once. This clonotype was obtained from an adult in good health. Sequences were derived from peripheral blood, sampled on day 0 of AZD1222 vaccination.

CDR3 loop: CASSVAGTGEGYTF. The CDR3 DNA sequence: TGTGCCAGCAGCGTCGCCGGGACAGGGGAAGGCTACACCTTC. The V and J genes are TRBV9 and TRBJ1-2; 10 bases agree with TRBD1. The trim removed 2 bases at V and 8 bases at J, leaving 6 bases unmatched. The CDR3 runs 14 residues. Per germline, CDR1 SGDLS and CDR2 YYNGEE.